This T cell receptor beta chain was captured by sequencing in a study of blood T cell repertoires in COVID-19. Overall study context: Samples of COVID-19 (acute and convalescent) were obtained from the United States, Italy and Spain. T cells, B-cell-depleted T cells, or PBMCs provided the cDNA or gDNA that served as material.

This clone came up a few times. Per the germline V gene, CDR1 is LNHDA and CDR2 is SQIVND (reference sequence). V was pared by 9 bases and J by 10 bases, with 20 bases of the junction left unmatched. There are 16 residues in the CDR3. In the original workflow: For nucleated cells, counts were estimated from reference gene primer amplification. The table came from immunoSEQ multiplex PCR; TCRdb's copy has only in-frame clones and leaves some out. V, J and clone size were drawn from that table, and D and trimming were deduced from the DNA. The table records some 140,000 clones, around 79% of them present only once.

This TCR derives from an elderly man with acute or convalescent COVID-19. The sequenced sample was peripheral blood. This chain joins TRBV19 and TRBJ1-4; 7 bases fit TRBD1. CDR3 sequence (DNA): TGTGCCAGCCGGACAGGCCCCTGGGGTAATGAAGGAAAACTGTTTTTT. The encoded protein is CASRTGPWGNEGKLFF.